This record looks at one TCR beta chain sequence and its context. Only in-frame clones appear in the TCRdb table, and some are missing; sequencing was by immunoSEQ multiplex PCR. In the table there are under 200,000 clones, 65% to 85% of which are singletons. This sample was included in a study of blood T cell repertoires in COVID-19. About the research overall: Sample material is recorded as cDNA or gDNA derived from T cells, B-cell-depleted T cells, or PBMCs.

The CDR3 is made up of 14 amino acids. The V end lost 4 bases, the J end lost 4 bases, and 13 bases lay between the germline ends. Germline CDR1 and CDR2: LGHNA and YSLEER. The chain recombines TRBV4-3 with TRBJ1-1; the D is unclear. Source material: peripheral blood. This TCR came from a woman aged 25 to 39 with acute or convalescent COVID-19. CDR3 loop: CASSRSQEATEAFF. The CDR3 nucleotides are TGCGCCAGCAGCCGATCCCAAGAGGCCACTGAAGCTTTCTTT.